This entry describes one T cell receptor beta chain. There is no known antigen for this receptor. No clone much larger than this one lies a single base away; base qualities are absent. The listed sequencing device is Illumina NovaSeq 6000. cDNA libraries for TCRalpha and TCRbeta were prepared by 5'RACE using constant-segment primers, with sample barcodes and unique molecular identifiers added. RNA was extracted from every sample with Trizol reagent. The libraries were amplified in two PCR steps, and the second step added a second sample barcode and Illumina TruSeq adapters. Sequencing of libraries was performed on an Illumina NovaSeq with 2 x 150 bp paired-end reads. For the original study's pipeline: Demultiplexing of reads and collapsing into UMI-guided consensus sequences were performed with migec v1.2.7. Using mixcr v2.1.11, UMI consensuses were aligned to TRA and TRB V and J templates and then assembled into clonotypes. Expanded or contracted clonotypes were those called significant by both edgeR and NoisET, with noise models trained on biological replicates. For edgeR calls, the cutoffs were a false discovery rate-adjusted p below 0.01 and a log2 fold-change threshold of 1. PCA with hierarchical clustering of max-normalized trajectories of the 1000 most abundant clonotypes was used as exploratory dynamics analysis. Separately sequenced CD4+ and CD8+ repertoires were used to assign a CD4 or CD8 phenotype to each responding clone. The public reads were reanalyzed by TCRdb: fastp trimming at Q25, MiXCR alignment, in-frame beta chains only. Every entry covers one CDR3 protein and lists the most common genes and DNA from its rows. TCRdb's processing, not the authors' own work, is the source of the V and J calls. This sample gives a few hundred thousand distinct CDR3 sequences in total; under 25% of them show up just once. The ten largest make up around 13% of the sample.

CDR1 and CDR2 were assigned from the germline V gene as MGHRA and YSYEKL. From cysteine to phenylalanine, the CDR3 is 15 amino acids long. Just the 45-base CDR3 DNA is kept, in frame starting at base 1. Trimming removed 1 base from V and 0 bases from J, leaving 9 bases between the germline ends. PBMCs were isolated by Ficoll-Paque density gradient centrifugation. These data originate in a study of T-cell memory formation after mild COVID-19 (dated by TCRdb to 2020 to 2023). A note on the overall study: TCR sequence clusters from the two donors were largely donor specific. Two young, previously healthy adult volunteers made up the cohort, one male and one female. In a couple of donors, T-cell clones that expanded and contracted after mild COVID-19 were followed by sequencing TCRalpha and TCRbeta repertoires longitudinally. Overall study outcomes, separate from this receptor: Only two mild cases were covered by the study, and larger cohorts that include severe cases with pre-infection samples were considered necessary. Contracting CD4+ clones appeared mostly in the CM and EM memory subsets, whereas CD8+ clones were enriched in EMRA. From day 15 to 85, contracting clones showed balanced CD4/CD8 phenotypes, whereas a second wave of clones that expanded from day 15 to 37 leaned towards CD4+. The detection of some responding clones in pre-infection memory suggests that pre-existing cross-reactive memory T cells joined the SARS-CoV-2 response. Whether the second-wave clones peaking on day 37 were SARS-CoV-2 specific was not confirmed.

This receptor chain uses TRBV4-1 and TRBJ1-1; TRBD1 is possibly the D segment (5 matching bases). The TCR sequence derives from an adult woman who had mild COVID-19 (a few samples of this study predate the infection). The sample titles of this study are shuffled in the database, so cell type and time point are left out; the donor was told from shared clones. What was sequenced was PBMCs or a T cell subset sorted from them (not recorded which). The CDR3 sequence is CASSQVQGLNTEAFF. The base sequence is TGCGCCAGCAGCCAAGTGCAGGGCCTGAACACTGAAGCTTTCTTT.